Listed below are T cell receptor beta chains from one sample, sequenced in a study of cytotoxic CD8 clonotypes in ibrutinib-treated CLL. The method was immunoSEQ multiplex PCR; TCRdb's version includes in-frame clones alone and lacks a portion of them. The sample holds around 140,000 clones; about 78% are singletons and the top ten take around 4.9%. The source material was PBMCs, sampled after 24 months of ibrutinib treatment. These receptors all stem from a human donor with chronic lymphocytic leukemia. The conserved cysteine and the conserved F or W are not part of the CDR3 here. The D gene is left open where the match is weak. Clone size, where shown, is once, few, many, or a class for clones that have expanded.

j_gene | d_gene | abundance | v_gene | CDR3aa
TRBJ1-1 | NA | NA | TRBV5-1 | ASSGTATEAF
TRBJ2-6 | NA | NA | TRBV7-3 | ASSLKSPASGANVLT
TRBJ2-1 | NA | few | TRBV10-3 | AISERDEQF
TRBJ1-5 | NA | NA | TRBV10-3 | AISQDYSNQPQH
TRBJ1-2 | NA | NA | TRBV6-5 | ASSYSTVVGYT
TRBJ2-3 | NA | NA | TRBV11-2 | ASSRQEAPDTQY
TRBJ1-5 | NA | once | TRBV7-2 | ASSLGGLQPQH
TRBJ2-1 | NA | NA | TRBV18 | ASSPLLDTPLRNEQF
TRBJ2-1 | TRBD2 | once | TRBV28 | ASSFTGTSGFSYNEQF
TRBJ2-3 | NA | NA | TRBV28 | ASTWSGDTQY
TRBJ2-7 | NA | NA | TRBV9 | ASSVGPLLYEQY
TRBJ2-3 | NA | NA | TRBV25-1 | ASTPVGASWADTQY
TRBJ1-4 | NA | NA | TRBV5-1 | ASSFASNEKLF
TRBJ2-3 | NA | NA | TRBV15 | ATSRDGQAQY
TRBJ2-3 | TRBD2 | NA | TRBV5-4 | ASSLLGLAGTSTDTQY